This entry describes one T cell receptor beta chain. The antigen remains undetermined. Germline V gene data show CDR1 as MNHEY and CDR2 as SVGAGI. The length of the CDR3 is 14 residues. V lost 6 bases and J lost 2; bases outside the gene matches: 3. Data came from immunoSEQ multiplex PCR; TCRdb stores just in-frame clones and leaves some out. The sample yields 75,000 to 90,000 clones, just under 85% seen once. These data originate in a study of T cells in localized non-small cell lung cancer. General study points: Of the tissues analyzed, uninvolved adjacent lung showed maximal T cell clonality, greater than tumor.

Sequenced here: peripheral blood, sampled before any cancer treatment. The TCR originated in a man aged 35 to 69 with stage I lung adenocarcinoma. The V and J genes are TRBV6-5 and TRBJ1-4; 7 positions agree with TRBD1. CDR3 sequence: CASRPQGTNEKLFF. The CDR3 nucleotides read TGTGCCAGCAGACCACAGGGGACTAATGAAAAACTGTTTTTT.